The clone carrying this TCR beta chain was seen a handful of times. Its antigen remains unidentified. This entry belongs to a study of a mutant IDH1 vaccine in newly diagnosed glioma. Study-level background: Across weeks 1, 3, 5, 7, 11, 15, 19 and 23, patients received a vaccination each time, eight in all. Treated patients had a mean age of approximately 40 years and a 62.5% male, approximately 38% female split. Findings of the study overall: Overall, 93.3% of patients had vaccine-induced immune responses.

Time point specified: week 23, last vaccination. It was 300 ug of mutant IDH1 20-mer peptide that made up each vaccine dose, given with topical imiquimod. Measured with immunoSEQ multiplex PCR; TCRdb has only the in-frame clones, and not every one. Seen here are around 41,000 clones, around 78% observed once, and the top ten hold around 6.5%. The material sequenced was PBMCs, taken from a glioma patient whose treatment included an IDH1 peptide vaccine. This TCR came from a woman between 35 and 50 years old with glioma. Some clones in this sample may be carry-over from other donors' samples.

The CDR3 coding sequence is TGTGCCAGCAGCTCCCCCAAAAACGACATCAAAGCCCCCCGGGAGCTGTTTTTT. It specifies CASSSPKNDIKAPRELFF. This rearrangement joins TRBV7-9 to TRBJ2-2; unclear D gene. This CDR3 spans 18 amino acids. With 4 bases removed from V and 9 bases from J, the gap between germline ends came to 27 bases. From germline, CDR1 is SEHNR and CDR2 FQNEAQ (reference sequence).